Shown below are 5 T cell receptor beta chains from a single sample sequenced in a study of T cell repertoires in cytomegalovirus infection. MiXCR, applied by TCRdb to the reads, yields one record per CDR3 protein. The table includes fewer than 300,000 distinct CDR3 sequences, roughly 23% detected once. The sample taken for sequencing was PBMCs. The source is a human donor in good health (CMV status not recorded). Some clones in this sample may be carry-over from other donors' samples.

This clonotype was seen at least ten times. V is TRBV7-2 and J is TRBJ1-2; 7 bases fit TRBD1. The CDR3 contains 14 residues. Trimming removed 4 bases from V and 1 base from J; junction bases left unmatched: 3. Germline CDR1 is SGHTA and CDR2 is FQGNSA. In DNA form, the CDR3 reads TGTGCCAGCAGCTCAGGGGGTAATAACTATGGCTACACCTTC. Amino acids: CASSSGGNNYGYTF.

The chain joins TRBV15 to TRBJ2-7, with a tentative D call TRBD1 (5 bases). Germline-derived CDR1 and CDR2 are LNHNV and YYDKDF (reference sequence). V was shortened by 5 bases and J by 3 bases, with 17 bases between the two germline ends. CDR3 length: 15 residues. The CDR3 spells CATSGVQGIGYEQYF. The CDR3 DNA reads as TGTGCCACCAGCGGAGTCCAGGGAATAGGCTACGAGCAGTACTTC.

This clonotype has just a few counts. The J gene is TRBJ2-2, the V gene TRBV20-1, with D unresolved. Germline V CDR1 and CDR2: DFQATT, SNEGSKA (reference sequence). Trimming left V 1 base short and J 3 bases short, with 3 bases between. CDR3 size: 12 residues. The chain's CDR3 is CSARVDTGELFF. The DNA for the CDR3 is TGCAGTGCTAGAGTGGACACCGGGGAGCTGTTTTTT.

This clonotype turned up a few times. This chain connects TRBV5-1 to TRBJ2-3; 8 positions agree with TRBD2. J lost 5 bases, V lost 4 bases, and 9 bases had no gene match. This CDR3 has 15 residues. CDR1 is SGHRS, CDR2 YFSETQ, per germline. Written as DNA, the CDR3 is TGCGCCAGCAGCCCGGGACTAGGTACTAGAGATACGCAGTATTTT. Amino acid sequence: CASSPGLGTRDTQYF.

This clonotype was counted a few times. This chain uses TRBV13 with TRBJ2-2, with D possibly TRBD2 on 6 matching bases. V dropped 1 base and J dropped 6 bases, with 15 bases sitting between them. The CDR3 is 16 residues long. CDR1 PRHDT and CDR2 FYEKMQ come from the germline V gene (reference sequence). The CDR3 sequence is CASSLAGALWAGELFF. Here the CDR3 DNA reads TGTGCCAGCAGCTTAGCGGGAGCGCTTTGGGCCGGGGAGCTGTTTTTT.